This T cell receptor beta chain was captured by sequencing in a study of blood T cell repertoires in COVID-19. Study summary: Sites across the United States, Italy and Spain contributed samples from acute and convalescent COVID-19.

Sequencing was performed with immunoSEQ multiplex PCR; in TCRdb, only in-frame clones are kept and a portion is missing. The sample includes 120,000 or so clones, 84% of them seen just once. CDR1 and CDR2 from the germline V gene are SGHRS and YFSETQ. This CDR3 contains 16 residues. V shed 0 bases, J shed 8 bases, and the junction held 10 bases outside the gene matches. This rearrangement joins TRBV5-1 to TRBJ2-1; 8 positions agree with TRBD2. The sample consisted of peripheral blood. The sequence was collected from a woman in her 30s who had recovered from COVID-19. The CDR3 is CASSLVGAGEGDEQFF. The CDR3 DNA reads TGCGCCAGCAGCTTGGTAGGAGCGGGAGAGGGGGATGAGCAGTTCTTC.